This is a list of T cell receptor beta chains from one sample in a study of CD8 T cells in ankylosing spondylitis. TCRdb called the 5' RACE reads again in MiXCR, with one record for every CDR3 protein. This sample has approximately 200,000 distinct CDR3 sequences, with more than 10% found just once. The sample was blood, either unsorted or a sorted T cell fraction (not recorded which). The receptors derive from a male donor with ankylosing spondylitis or in good health (not recorded which). The CDR3 runs from the conserved cysteine through the conserved F or W. The D gene is left open where the match is weak. Clone size is not always given. Where it is, it says once, few, many or a class for expanded clones.

j_gene: TRBJ2-1
d_gene: TRBD2
v_gene: TRBV19
abundance: few
CDR3nt: TGTGCCAGTAGTATATCTAGCGGTACCTACAATGAGCAGTTCTTC
CDR3aa: CASSISSGTYNEQFF

j_gene: TRBJ1-4
d_gene: -
v_gene: TRBV7-6
abundance: few
CDR3nt: TGTGCCAGCAGCTTAGAGCCGTACAATGAAAAACTGTTTTTT
CDR3aa: CASSLEPYNEKLFF

j_gene: TRBJ2-1
d_gene: TRBD2
v_gene: TRBV11-2
abundance: -
CDR3nt: TGTGCCAGCAGCTTACCCTTAGCGGGGGGGCCCTATGAGCAGTTCTTC
CDR3aa: CASSLPLAGGPYEQFF

j_gene: TRBJ1-4
d_gene: -
v_gene: TRBV5-1
abundance: many
CDR3nt: TGCGCCAGCAGCCTCCTGGACGGGAATGAAAAACTGTTTTTT
CDR3aa: CASSLLDGNEKLFF

j_gene: TRBJ2-3
d_gene: TRBD1
v_gene: TRBV20-1
abundance: few
CDR3nt: TGCAGTGCTAGTTCGGGGACAGACGCCACAGATACGCAGTATTTT
CDR3aa: CSASSGTDATDTQYF

j_gene: TRBJ2-5
d_gene: TRBD1
v_gene: TRBV4-1
abundance: few
CDR3nt: TGCGCCAGCAGCCAAGATAGATCTGGGACAGTCCGTGGGGAGACCCAGTACTTC
CDR3aa: CASSQDRSGTVRGETQYF

j_gene: TRBJ2-6
d_gene: -
v_gene: TRBV5-1
abundance: -
CDR3nt: TGCGCCAGCAGCCCAGATGGACGGAACTCTGGGGCCAACGTCCTGACTTTC
CDR3aa: CASSPDGRNSGANVLTF

j_gene: TRBJ1-1
d_gene: TRBD1
v_gene: TRBV6-6
abundance: few
CDR3nt: TGTGCCAGCAACGACAGGGGGGTCACTGAAGCTTTCTTT
CDR3aa: CASNDRGVTEAFF

j_gene: TRBJ2-5
d_gene: -
v_gene: TRBV5-1
abundance: -
CDR3nt: TGCGCCAGCACCGCTTGGGTAGGGGCGCCAGAGACCCAGTACTTC
CDR3aa: CASTAWVGAPETQYF

j_gene: TRBJ2-2
d_gene: TRBD1
v_gene: TRBV6-2/TRBV6-3
abundance: few
CDR3nt: TGTGCCAGCAGTAAAACCTGGACAGGGGGCAACACCGGGGAGCTGTTTTTT
CDR3aa: CASSKTWTGGNTGELFF

j_gene: TRBJ2-7
d_gene: TRBD1
v_gene: TRBV4-1
abundance: -
CDR3nt: TGCGCCAGCAGCCAAACAGGGGCTGGCTACGAGCAGTACTTC
CDR3aa: CASSQTGAGYEQYF

j_gene: TRBJ2-1
d_gene: TRBD2
v_gene: TRBV4-1
abundance: few
CDR3nt: TGCGCCAGCAGCCCGTCAACTAGCGGGGATTACAATGAGCAGTTCTTC
CDR3aa: CASSPSTSGDYNEQFF

j_gene: TRBJ2-5
d_gene: TRBD1
v_gene: TRBV3-1
abundance: once
CDR3nt: TGTGCCAGCAGCCCAACTACAGGGGGAGAGACCCAGTACTTC
CDR3aa: CASSPTTGGETQYF

j_gene: TRBJ2-7
d_gene: TRBD1
v_gene: TRBV12-3/TRBV12-4
abundance: many
CDR3nt: TGTGCCAGCAGTCCGACCGGGACAGGGTTCTACGAGCAGTACTTC
CDR3aa: CASSPTGTGFYEQYF

j_gene: TRBJ1-2
d_gene: -
v_gene: TRBV12-3/TRBV12-4
abundance: many
CDR3nt: TGTGCCAGCTCGCCCCCGGGGGGCGCAAACTATGGCTACACCTTC
CDR3aa: CASSPPGGANYGYTF

j_gene: TRBJ2-1
d_gene: -
v_gene: TRBV24-1
abundance: few
CDR3nt: TGTGCCACCAGTGAGTCGGGTCTCGAGCAGTTCTTC
CDR3aa: CATSESGLEQFF

j_gene: TRBJ2-2
d_gene: -
v_gene: TRBV27
abundance: few
CDR3nt: TGTGCCAGCAGCCCTCGCCCGGCAGCCTTGAACACCGGGGAGCTGTTTTTT
CDR3aa: CASSPRPAALNTGELFF

j_gene: TRBJ1-1
d_gene: -
v_gene: TRBV3-1
abundance: few
CDR3nt: TGTGCCAGCAGCCAAGATGGTGGAGGGCGAGAAGCTTTCTTT
CDR3aa: CASSQDGGGREAFF

j_gene: TRBJ2-2
d_gene: -
v_gene: TRBV6-1
abundance: few
CDR3nt: TGTGCCAGCAGCTCGGGAGAGGGGGCCGCGAACACCGGGGAGCTGTTTTTT
CDR3aa: CASSSGEGAANTGELFF

j_gene: TRBJ1-1
d_gene: -
v_gene: TRBV10-3
abundance: many
CDR3nt: TGTGCCATCAGTGAGTCCCAGCTGCTGGGGAACACTGAAGCTTTCTTT
CDR3aa: CAISESQLLGNTEAFF

j_gene: TRBJ2-7
d_gene: -
v_gene: TRBV7-6
abundance: -
CDR3nt: TGTGCCAGCAGCTTAGTAAGTGGGGGTCCCCCGCTTGGCGAGCAGTACTTC
CDR3aa: CASSLVSGGPPLGEQYF

j_gene: TRBJ1-3
d_gene: -
v_gene: TRBV5-1
abundance: -
CDR3nt: TGCGCCAGCAGCTCTTCTGACGATAGCTCTGGAAACACCATATATTTT
CDR3aa: CASSSSDDSSGNTIYF

j_gene: TRBJ1-1
d_gene: -
v_gene: TRBV5-6
abundance: few
CDR3nt: TGTGCCAGCAGCTTGGGGGATCTCCGGGCCGCTTTCTTT
CDR3aa: CASSLGDLRAAFF

j_gene: TRBJ1-2
d_gene: -
v_gene: TRBV5-1
abundance: many
CDR3nt: TGCGCCAGCAGCCGGGATGATAACTATGGCTACACCTTC
CDR3aa: CASSRDDNYGYTF

j_gene: TRBJ1-1
d_gene: -
v_gene: TRBV25-1
abundance: -
CDR3nt: TGTGCCAGCAGTGGGAGGGAAGGTTTAACTGAAGCTTTCTTT
CDR3aa: CASSGREGLTEAFF

j_gene: TRBJ1-1
d_gene: -
v_gene: TRBV25-1
abundance: few
CDR3nt: TGTGCCAGCAGTGATAGCGACGGAGACATTATGAACACTGAAGCTTTCTTT
CDR3aa: CASSDSDGDIMNTEAFF

j_gene: TRBJ2-7
d_gene: TRBD2
v_gene: TRBV9
abundance: -
CDR3nt: TGTGCCAGCAGCCCTAGCGGGAGGGCCTACGAGCAGTACTTC
CDR3aa: CASSPSGRAYEQYF

j_gene: TRBJ2-3
d_gene: TRBD2
v_gene: TRBV9
abundance: -
CDR3nt: TGTGCCAGCCACACTGGACTAGCGGACACAGATACGCAGTATTTT
CDR3aa: CASHTGLADTDTQYF

j_gene: TRBJ1-1
d_gene: -
v_gene: TRBV12-3/TRBV12-4
abundance: many
CDR3nt: TGTGCCAGCAGTTTAATGGGCGATGAAGCTTTCTTT
CDR3aa: CASSLMGDEAFF

j_gene: TRBJ2-2
d_gene: TRBD1
v_gene: TRBV7-6
abundance: -
CDR3nt: TGTGCCAGCAGCTCTTCGGGACAGTACACCGGGGAGCTGTTTTTT
CDR3aa: CASSSSGQYTGELFF

j_gene: TRBJ2-1
d_gene: -
v_gene: TRBV12-3/TRBV12-4
abundance: few
CDR3nt: TGTGCCAGCAGCGTTACAGGGTACAATGAGCAGTTCTTC
CDR3aa: CASSVTGYNEQFF

j_gene: TRBJ2-2
d_gene: TRBD1
v_gene: TRBV6-2/TRBV6-3
abundance: -
CDR3nt: TGTGCCAGCAGTTATTCCGACAGGGGCACCGGGGAGCTGTTTTTT
CDR3aa: CASSYSDRGTGELFF